The clone carrying this T cell receptor beta chain was counted ten times or more. TCRdb analysed the 5' RACE reads with MiXCR anew, one entry per CDR3 protein. In the table there are approximately 42,000 distinct CDR3 sequences, 8% to 13% of which are singletons. This entry is derived from a study of CD8 T cells in ankylosing spondylitis. V gave up 1 base and J gave up 2 bases, with 5 bases separating them. The CDR3 spans 13 residues. This chain connects TRBV12-3 or TRBV12-4 to TRBJ1-1, with D hard to call. Source material: blood, either unsorted or a sorted T cell fraction (not recorded which). The source is a male donor with ankylosing spondylitis or in good health (not recorded which). CDR3 sequence: CASSLVDNTEAFF. CDR3 DNA sequence: TGTGCCAGCAGTTTAGTAGACAACACTGAAGCTTTCTTT.